Listed below are T cell receptor beta chains from one sample, sequenced in a study of beta chain features in type 1 diabetes. Assay used: immunoSEQ multiplex PCR; TCRdb lists only in-frame clones, some missing. The sample yields 250,000 or so clones, just over 20% seen once. Sequenced material: naive CD4+ T cells from blood. The receptors originated from a woman aged 40 to 50 with type 1 diabetes. Both conserved end residues are part of each CDR3. D genes are given only for firm matches. Some rows mark clone size as missing; the rest say once, few, many or name a class of expanded clone.

D gene	V gene	CDR3 length	J gene	clone size	CDR3 DNA	CDR3 protein
NA	TRBV7-3	15	TRBJ2-3	few	TGTGCCAGCAGCTTAAAGACAGGAGGCACAGATACGCAGTATTTT	CASSLKTGGTDTQYF
NA	TRBV5-6	14	TRBJ1-1	few	TGTGCCAGCAGCGGAGGGATCCGGTACACTGAAGCTTTCTTT	CASSGGIRYTEAFF
NA	TRBV28	14	TRBJ2-1	NA	TGTGCCAGCAGAGGAATGGCTAGTATGAATGAGCAGTTCTTC	CASRGMASMNEQFF
TRBD2	TRBV18	15	TRBJ2-1	NA	TGTGCCAGCTCACCTCTGACTAGCGATTACAATGAGCAGTTCTTC	CASSPLTSDYNEQFF
NA	TRBV7-2	15	TRBJ2-3	NA	TGTGCCAGCAGCTTACTAGCACTAGCCCAAGATACGCAGTATTTT	CASSLLALAQDTQYF
NA	TRBV29-1	14	TRBJ2-7	NA	TGCAGCGTTGCCGGGACACGCAGCTCCTACGAGCAGTACTTC	CSVAGTRSSYEQYF
TRBD2	TRBV30	15	TRBJ2-3	NA	TGTGCCTGGAGTATACTAGCGAGTGTCACAGATACGCAGTATTTT	CAWSILASVTDTQYF
NA	TRBV7-9	13	TRBJ1-2	few	TGTGCCAGCAGCTTAGATACGGGCTATGGCTACACCTTC	CASSLDTGYGYTF
NA	TRBV25-1	14	TRBJ2-7	few	TGTGCCAGCAGTGCTCCTGGAGCGTACTACGAGCAGTACTTC	CASSAPGAYYEQYF
NA	TRBV5-1	12	TRBJ2-5	few	TGCGCCAGCAGCTTTAGCAGAGAGACCCAGTACTTC	CASSFSRETQYF
NA	TRBV7-3	12	TRBJ2-2	few	TGTGCCAGCAGCCGGAACACCGGGGAGCTGTTTTTT	CASSRNTGELFF
TRBD1	TRBV5-4	14	TRBJ2-5	few	TGTGCCAGCAGCTTGGCAGGGGGCGGGGAGACCCAGTACTTC	CASSLAGGGETQYF
TRBD1	TRBV4-2	15	TRBJ1-1	NA	TGTGCCAGCAGCCAAGGGGGGGACAGGGAGCCGGAAGCTTTCTTT	CASSQGGDREPEAFF
TRBD2	TRBV5-1	15	TRBJ2-1	few	TGCGCCAGCAGCTTACTAGCGGAGGCCTACAATGAGCAGTTCTTC	CASSLLAEAYNEQFF
TRBD1	TRBV28	15	TRBJ1-1	NA	TGTGCCAGCAGTTCGGGACAGACTTTGAACACTGAAGCTTTCTTT	CASSSGQTLNTEAFF
TRBD1	TRBV5-1	15	TRBJ2-7	few	TGCGCCAGCAGCTTACAGAACAGGGGGCTCCACGAGCAGTACTTC	CASSLQNRGLHEQYF
TRBD2	TRBV27	14	TRBJ2-5	NA	TGTGCCAGCAGTTTGCGGGAGGGAGGGGAGACCCAGTACTTC	CASSLREGGETQYF
NA	TRBV5-4	13	TRBJ2-7	NA	TGTGCCAGCAGCTTTGGGCAGTCTTACGAGCAGTACTTC	CASSFGQSYEQYF
TRBD1	TRBV5-6	14	TRBJ2-5	few	TGTGCCAGCACTCGACAGGGGACTGAAGAGACCCAGTACTTC	CASTRQGTEETQYF
TRBD2	TRBV30	14	TRBJ2-3	few	TGTGCCTGGAGCGTGGGCGGGAGAGCAGATACGCAGTATTTT	CAWSVGGRADTQYF
TRBD1	TRBV30	13	TRBJ1-2	NA	TGTGCCTGGAGTCAGGACAGGGGAGAAGGCTACACCTTC	CAWSQDRGEGYTF
TRBD1	TRBV5-1	15	TRBJ2-7	few	TGCGCCAGCAGTGCAGGGACAGGGTCGACCTACGAGCAGTACTTC	CASSAGTGSTYEQYF
NA	TRBV29-1	14	TRBJ2-3	few	TGCAGCGTTGGGACAGACCTTAGCACAGATACGCAGTATTTT	CSVGTDLSTDTQYF
TRBD2	TRBV27	16	TRBJ2-1	NA	TGTGCCAGCAGTCCCTACGGACTAGCCTTGGGGAATGAGCAGTTCTTC	CASSPYGLALGNEQFF
NA	TRBV5-1	15	TRBJ2-5	NA	TGCGCCAGCAGCTTGGTATCCAGCGGAGAAGAGACCCAGTACTTC	CASSLVSSGEETQYF
NA	TRBV4-3	15	TRBJ2-1	few	TGCGCCAGCAGCCATGGCTTCAGCGGCTACAATGAGCAGTTCTTC	CASSHGFSGYNEQFF
NA	TRBV4-1	15	TRBJ1-5	NA	TGCGCCAGCAGCCTCCCGGGGGACGGGAATCAGCCCCAGCATTTT	CASSLPGDGNQPQHF
TRBD2	TRBV5-1	14	TRBJ2-4	few	TGCGCCAGCAGCTCGGGACTAGTCGGAAACATTCAGTACTTC	CASSSGLVGNIQYF
NA	TRBV6-6	12	TRBJ2-5	few	TGTGCCAGCAGTTACGCTAGAGAGACCCAGTACTTC	CASSYARETQYF
NA	TRBV7-6	14	TRBJ2-1	NA	TGTGCCAGCAGCTTTGACAGGTTCTACAATGAGCAGTTCTTC	CASSFDRFYNEQFF
TRBD2	TRBV19	14	TRBJ2-1	NA	TGTGCCAGTAGCTCTAGCGGGAGTGTCGATGAGCAGTTCTTC	CASSSSGSVDEQFF
TRBD2	TRBV9	16	TRBJ2-7	NA	TGTGCCAGCAGCGTAGATCCTAGCGGGATCTCCTACGAGCAGTACTTC	CASSVDPSGISYEQYF
NA	TRBV7-9	14	TRBJ2-7	once	TGTGCCAGCAGCGGAGCTTCAACCCCCTACGAGCAGTACTTC	CASSGASTPYEQYF
NA	TRBV20-1	11	TRBJ2-1	few	TGCAGTGCTTTCACCCAGGGGGAGCAGTTCTTC	CSAFTQGEQFF
TRBD1	TRBV7-2	14	TRBJ2-2	few	TGTGCCAGCAGATCAGGGGGTTTGGCCGGGGAGCTGTTTTTT	CASRSGGLAGELFF
NA	TRBV5-4	14	TRBJ2-5	NA	TGTGCCAGCAGCTTGGTGACAGGACAAGAGACCCAGTACTTC	CASSLVTGQETQYF
NA	TRBV5-6	15	TRBJ2-4	few	TGTGCCAGCAGTTTGCTGGCGGGCGGCAAAAACATTCAGTACTTC	CASSLLAGGKNIQYF
TRBD1	TRBV30	15	TRBJ1-5	few	TGTGCCTGCAAAGGACAGGGTGTGGGCAATCAGCCCCAGCATTTT	CACKGQGVGNQPQHF
NA	TRBV7-2	12	TRBJ1-2	few	TGTGCCAGCAGCTTAGAGGGAGCTGGCTACACCTTC	CASSLEGAGYTF
NA	TRBV29-1	13	TRBJ1-1	NA	TGCAGCGTTTTGTTCCCTTTGCGCACTGAAGCTTTCTTT	CSVLFPLRTEAFF
NA	TRBV19	13	TRBJ2-3	NA	TGTGCCAGTAGTAGGGACTTCACAGATACGCAGTATTTT	CASSRDFTDTQYF
NA	TRBV4-1	17	TRBJ2-2	NA	TGCGCCAGCAGCCAAGAGGCGGCCCAACTGAACACCGGGGAGCTGTTTTTT	CASSQEAAQLNTGELFF
TRBD1	TRBV29-1	13	TRBJ1-1	few	TGCAGCTCCCGGGACAGGGTGAACACTGAAGCTTTCTTT	CSSRDRVNTEAFF
NA	TRBV18	12	TRBJ1-2	few	TGTGCCAGCTCACCTAACCAGGATGGCTACACCTTC	CASSPNQDGYTF